These 2 T cell receptor beta chains share one sample of origin, sequenced in a study of shared clonotypes between healthy human individuals. TCRdb keeps only in-frame clones here, not all; method: immunoSEQ multiplex PCR. Among nearly 750,000 clones, approximately 77% were seen once, and the ten largest hold under 2%. Material for sequencing was memory CD4+ T cells sorted from blood. The subset: CD45RA-negative fraction. The receptors stem from a young woman in good health.

About this clone itself: The junction shows a germline mismatch at one end, possibly a read error. The chain employs TRBV5-3 and TRBJ2-7; 9 nucleotides match TRBD2. TRBV5-3 is assigned to the ORF class and has an uncertain function. This CDR3 has 13 residues. CDR3 coding DNA: TGTGCCAGCAGCTTGCGGTCTAGCGGGGTGCAGTACTTC. It encodes CASSLRSSGVQYF.

This clone occurred a few times. The chain links TRBV9 to TRBJ2-2; D gene unclear. Germline-derived CDR1 and CDR2 are SGDLS and YYNGEE. The CDR3 length is 16 residues. Trimming cost V 0 bases and J 1 base, with 10 bases left between them. The CDR3: CASSVVEGVNTGELFF. The CDR3 DNA reads TGTGCCAGCAGCGTAGTTGAAGGAGTGAACACCGGGGAGCTGTTTTTT.